Each of the 2 T cell receptor beta chains below was sequenced from the same sample in a study of technical replicates of blood from a few donors. Using immunoSEQ multiplex PCR, the repertoire was profiled, and TCRdb retains in-frame clones only, with some absent. The repertoire holds 80,000 to 95,000 clones, 95% to 97% seen once, with about 0.31% in the top ten. Sequencing was done on a sample of T cells isolated from PBMCs. These receptors were obtained from a human donor in good health.

The chain links TRBV27 to TRBJ2-6, with a tentative D call TRBD1 (6 bases). Germline loops: CDR1 MNHEY, CDR2 SMNVEV (reference sequence). There are 19 residues in the CDR3. Between the trimmed V and J ends, which lost 2 bases and 4 bases, there was a span of 21 bases. The CDR3 region has the DNA TGTGCCAGCAGTTTAAGGGGGAATAGGGCCACTGGGGGGGCCAACGTCCTGACTTTC. Translating gives CASSLRGNRATGGANVLTF.

V is TRBV11-3 and J is TRBJ2-4, with D unresolved. The V end lost 5 bases, the J end lost 6 bases, and 11 bases lay between the germline ends. The V gene's germline CDR1 is SGHNT and CDR2 YENEEA. This CDR3 is built from 13 residues. CDR3 nucleotide sequence: TGTGCCAGCAGCCGAGGTCTGCGAAACATTCAGTACTTC. It translates to CASSRGLRNIQYF.